This T cell receptor beta chain was recovered during a study of blood T cells in healthy people across ages. Trimming took 3 bases from V and 3 from J, leaving 14 bases between them. The CDR3 sequence is 14 residues long. Germline CDR1 SQVTM, CDR2 ANQGSEA. The authors ran a second PCR of roughly 7 to 11 cycles using a sample-barcoded 5' primer and a J-beta primer mix. TCRdb itself ran the 5' RACE reads through MiXCR, one entry per CDR3 protein. This sample yields around 700,000 distinct CDR3 sequences, of which roughly 25% are seen a single time; just under 9.5% belongs to the top ten. The sample was also reused in another study, on T cells of mothers and their children. From that second work: Approximately 3 million TCR beta reads per child versus over 8.5 million per mother.

This TCR came from a boy between 10 and 17 years old in good health. The sample taken for sequencing was blood. V is TRBV29-1 and J is TRBJ1-1; possibly TRBD1 for D (5 bases). Written as DNA, the CDR3 is TGCAGCGTTGACGGCGTGCAGGGCGACACTGAAGCTTTCTTT. This codes for CSVDGVQGDTEAFF.